These 26 T cell receptor beta chains were all obtained from the same sample, sequenced in a study of T cells in Graves' hyperthyroidism and ophthalmopathy. Researchers took RNA transcripts and amplified the TCR beta CDR3 regions from them. The study used the HTBI primer set for a first-round RT-PCR of the TCR CDR3. TCRdb reanalysed the multiplex PCR reads using MiXCR and keeps one entry per CDR3 protein. The sample yields a few hundred thousand distinct CDR3 sequences, around 45% seen once. The source material was peripheral blood or thyroid tissue (not recorded which). The receptors were gathered from an adult woman with Graves' disease, either hyperthyroidism or ophthalmopathy (not recorded which).

This clonotype occurred many times. V usage is TRBV5-1 and J usage is TRBJ1-6; possible D gene TRBD1, 5 bases. V was cut by 2 bases and J by 2 bases, with 14 bases left in between. The CDR3 has 17 residues. Germline V gene sequence: CDR1 SGHRS, CDR2 YFSETQ. The CDR3 DNA reads TGCGCCAGCAGCTTCCAAGGGACTACTACCTATAATTCACCCCTCCACTTT. Encoded protein: CASSFQGTTTYNSPLHF. Full variable domain (outside the CDR3, taken from reference TRBV5-1 and TRBJ1-6): KAGVTQTPRYLIKTRGQQVTLSCSPISGHRSVSWYQQTPGQGLQFLFEYFSETQRNKGNFPGRFSGRQFSNSRSEMNVSTLELGDSALYLCASSFQGTTTYNSPLHFGNGTRLTVT.

A few counts support this clonotype. It may be a read error: a sequence one base away is much more abundant. CDR3 in amino acids: CASSQEIGVIVMPQHF. The DNA of the CDR3 is TGCGCCAGCAGCCAAGAAATCGGGGTTATCGTCATGCCCCAGCATTTT. The rearrangement uses TRBV7-2 and TRBJ1-5; D gene ambiguous. This CDR3 is built from 16 residues. Per germline, CDR1 SGHTA and CDR2 FQGNSA. Complete variable domain (other parts from reference TRBV7-2 and TRBJ1-5): GAGVSQSPSNKVTEKGKDVELRCDPISGHTALYWYRQSLGQGLEFLIYFQGNSAPDKSGLPSDRFSAERTGGSVSTLTIQRTQQEDSAVYLCASSQEIGVIVMPQHFGDGTRLSIL.

Only a few counts were recorded for this clonotype. The chain recombines TRBV10-3 with TRBJ1-6; D remains unclear. V gave up 2 bases and J gave up 6 bases, with 5 bases separating them. The CDR3 loop spans 13 amino acids. Germline loops: CDR1 ENHRY, CDR2 SYGVKD. Here the CDR3 DNA reads TGTGCCATCAGTGAGGAGGCTAATTCACCCCTCCACTTT. As protein: CAISEEANSPLHF.

The chain couples TRBV9 to TRBJ1-1; D call uncertain. CDR3 length equals 11 residues. The germline gives CDR1 SGDLS, CDR2 YYNGEE. The CDR3 spells CASRTRTEAFF. CDR3 DNA sequence: TGTGCTAGCCGGACCCGCACTGAAGCTTTCTTT.

This clonotype was observed at least ten times. This chain links TRBV11-2 with TRBJ2-5, with 11 bases that match TRBD2. The length of the CDR3 is 16 residues. Looked up from germline, CDR1 is SGHAT and CDR2 is FQNNGV. V lost 7 bases, J lost 2 bases, and 9 bases stayed unmatched. In nucleotides, the CDR3 is TGTGCCAGCACCTTTATTCGACTAGCGGGACAAGAGACCCAGTACTTC. Its translation: CASTFIRLAGQETQYF.

This clonotype was seen repeatedly, ten times or more. V is TRBV20-1 and J is TRBJ1-5; 9 nucleotides agree with TRBD1. The junction had 4 bases not matched to a gene; V was cut back by 6 bases and J by 4 bases. CDR3 length equals 13 residues. Germline V CDR1 and CDR2: DFQATT, SNEGSKA (reference sequence). CDR3 in amino acids: CSARDRENQPQHF. The CDR3 DNA reads as TGCAGTGCCAGGGACAGGGAGAATCAGCCCCAGCATTTT.

This clonotype was observed a handful of times. This chain joins TRBV11-2 and TRBJ1-3; maybe TRBD1 (5 bases). The CDR3 totals 13 residues. V lost 11 bases and J lost 1, with 12 bases in between. Germline V CDR1 and CDR2: SGHAT, FQNNGV. The CDR3 region has the DNA TGTGCCTCCACGGGGGGGTCTGGAAACACCATATATTTT. Translation gives CASTGGSGNTIYF.

The V and J genes are TRBV6-1 and TRBJ2-7, with 8 bases aligning to TRBD2. The J segment lost 6 bases and the V segment lost 7 bases, leaving 14 bases of the junction unmatched. Per the germline V gene, CDR1 is MNHNS and CDR2 is SASEGT. The CDR3 is 15 residues long. CDR3 in amino acids: CASTDSGGLVREQYF. CDR3 nucleotides: TGTGCCAGCACGGACAGCGGGGGACTAGTTCGCGAGCAGTACTTC.

The table lists this clonotype with many counts. The V and J genes are TRBV20-1 and TRBJ1-4; D gene uncertain. This CDR3 is built from 14 residues. V was cut by 5 bases and J by 3 bases, with 13 bases left in between. Germline V lookup: CDR1 DFQATT, CDR2 SNEGSKA (reference sequence). CDR3 loop: CSAGGQNSNEKLFF. DNA for the CDR3: TGCAGTGCTGGAGGGCAGAACTCTAATGAAAAACTGTTTTTT.

This clonotype was detected ten times or more. The chain employs TRBV4-1 and TRBJ1-5; D remains ambiguous. The CDR3 runs 15 residues. Trimming took off 1 base at V and 3 bases at J, with 10 bases between the two ends. Germline CDR1 is MGHRA and CDR2 is YSYEKL. CDR3 sequence reads: CASSQGGQLNQPQHF. CDR3 sequence (DNA): TGCGCCAGCAGCCAAGGAGGGCAGCTCAATCAGCCCCAGCATTTT.

The chain carries TRBV20-1 and TRBJ1-2, with unresolved D. Per the germline V gene, CDR1 is DFQATT and CDR2 is SNEGSKA (reference sequence). The CDR3 sequence is 13 residues long. V was trimmed by 1 base and J by 5 bases, leaving 11 bases between them. The CDR3 DNA follows: TGCAGTGCTAGAGCGCCGATCAATTATGGCTACACCTTC. This codes for CSARAPINYGYTF.

This rearrangement joins TRBV11-2 to TRBJ2-5; D is perhaps TRBD1 (6 bases). CDR3 length: 15 amino acids. Trimming took 10 bases from V and 2 from J, leaving 20 bases between them. Germline V CDR1 and CDR2: SGHAT, FQNNGV. The CDR3 DNA reads as TGTGCCACCAGTGATTCATACAGGGCACAAGAGACCCAGTACTTC. This translates into CATSDSYRAQETQYF.

This clonotype appeared many times. The rearrangement links TRBV15 to TRBJ2-5; 7 positions agree with TRBD1. Germline CDR1 and CDR2: LNHNV and YYDKDF (reference sequence). The CDR3 sequence is 14 residues long. J was trimmed by 3 bases and V by 4 bases; bases with no gene match: 5. CDR3 sequence reads: CATSTLTGEETQYF. CDR3 bases: TGTGCCACCAGCACTTTAACAGGGGAAGAGACCCAGTACTTC.

This clonotype was seen repeatedly, ten times or more. The V and J genes are TRBV20-1 and TRBJ2-2; D is uncertain. The CDR3 spans 14 residues. Germline CDR1 is DFQATT and CDR2 is SNEGSKA (reference sequence). Trimming shortened V by 5 bases and J by 6 bases, and 16 bases separated the two germline ends. The CDR3 protein is CSAPENRRAGELFF. As DNA, the CDR3 is TGCAGTGCTCCCGAAAATAGACGGGCCGGGGAGCTGTTTTTT.

The rearrangement uses TRBV7-9 and TRBJ1-1, with D possibly being TRBD1 (6 bases). V was trimmed by 6 bases and J by 6 bases, leaving 11 bases between them. The CDR3 runs 12 residues. The germline V gene encodes CDR1 SEHNR and CDR2 FQNEAQ (reference sequence). CDR3 in amino acids: CASRKQGPEAFF. The CDR3 DNA reads TGTGCCAGCAGAAAACAGGGCCCTGAAGCTTTCTTT.

V gene TRBV7-2 combines with J gene TRBJ1-1, with D unclear. Germline CDR1 and CDR2: SGHTA and FQGNSA. The CDR3 has 13 amino acids. Trimming stripped 1 base from V and 11 bases from J, with 14 bases between. The CDR3 bases are TGTGCCAGCAGCTTAGGGCCAAATAATGCGGCTTTCTTT. Translation: CASSLGPNNAAFF.

To note about this clonotype: The conserved phenylalanine or tryptophan normally closing the CDR3 is absent here, so this likely arose from a read error. The chain couples TRBV10-3 to TRBJ1-1; 7 positions agree with TRBD1. V was pared by 3 bases and J by 3 bases, with 4 bases of the junction left unmatched. The germline CDR1 and CDR2 sequences are ENHRY and SYGVKD. This CDR3 region has 14 residues. This CDR3 reads CAISDGTAYTEAFS. The CDR3 DNA follows: TGTGCCATCAGTGACGGGACAGCCTACACTGAAGCTTTCTCT.

This sequence joins TRBV29-1 and TRBJ1-1; 8 positions agree with TRBD1. CDR1 is SQVTM, CDR2 ANQGSEA, per germline. V was clipped by 5 bases and J by 11 bases; unmatched bases: 13. This CDR3 has 13 residues. The CDR3 region is CSVNGQGTYEAFF. CDR3 nucleotides: TGCAGCGTTAACGGACAGGGCACATATGAGGCTTTCTTT.

J is TRBJ2-7 and V is TRBV29-1; possibly TRBD2 for D (6 bases). CDR1 SQVTM and CDR2 ANQGSEA come from the germline V gene. Trimming removed 4 bases from V and 0 bases from J, with 10 bases in between. The CDR3 spans 13 residues. Written as DNA, the CDR3 is TGCAGCGTTGGGGGGAGGAGCTCCTACGAGCAGTACTTC. It codes for CSVGGRSSYEQYF.

The CDR3 region is CATNEGGSETQYF. CDR3 coding DNA: TGTGCCACCAATGAAGGGGGCTCCGAGACCCAGTACTTC. The chain has TRBV6-1 and TRBJ2-5; 7 bases align to TRBD1. V lost 10 bases to trimming and J lost 5 bases; unmatched junction nucleotides: 10. Germline V gene sequence: CDR1 MNHNS, CDR2 SASEGT. CDR3 length: 13 amino acids.

The chain links TRBV2 to TRBJ1-2; D remains ambiguous. Germline loops: CDR1 SNHLY, CDR2 FYNNEI. V lost 4 bases and J 8 bases, leaving 11 bases between the germline ends. The CDR3 has 12 amino acids. CDR3 sequence reads: CASSGRARGYTF. As DNA, the CDR3 is TGTGCCAGCAGTGGTAGGGCGAGGGGCTACACCTTC.

This clonotype was counted only a few times. This may be a read error, as it is one base from a much larger clone. The V gene is TRBV4-1, the J gene TRBJ1-2; no clear D gene. Trimming left V 1 base short and J 0 bases short, with 9 bases between. The germline CDR1 and CDR2 sequences are MGHRA and YSYEKL. CDR3 size: 15 residues. CDR3 protein: CASSQVQSTNYGYTF. CDR3 coding DNA: TGCGCCAGCAGCCAAGTACAGTCGACTAACTATGGCTACACCTTC.

This clonotype has a count of ten or more. This rearrangement joins TRBV10-2 to TRBJ1-2; 8 bases match TRBD1. J gave up 2 bases and V 6 bases, and 5 bases lay outside the gene matches. Looked up from germline, CDR1 is WSHSY and CDR2 is SAAADI. CDR3 size: 14 residues. CDR3 sequence reads: CASSDRGRNYGYTF. Here the CDR3 DNA reads TGCGCCAGCAGCGACAGGGGAAGAAACTATGGCTACACCTTC.

There are many counts of this clonotype. The V gene is TRBV11-2, the J gene TRBJ1-1, with TRBD1 as a possible D gene (6 bases). Trimming removed 3 bases from V and 5 bases from J, with 13 bases in between. In germline, CDR1 is SGHAT, CDR2 FQNNGV. This CDR3 has 14 residues. The CDR3 nucleotides are TGTGCCAGCAGCTTCACCGGGGGCAGGACTGAAGCTTTCTTT. Its protein product is CASSFTGGRTEAFF.

This clonotype was recorded many times. The chain recombines TRBV25-1 with TRBJ1-5; D possibly corresponds to TRBD1 (6 bases). This CDR3 is built from 15 residues. V dropped 6 bases and J dropped 11 bases, with 23 bases sitting between them. Germline CDR1 and CDR2: MGHDK and SYGVNS. The CDR3 bases are TGTGCCAGCAGCCCGTGGGAGGACAGCTCGGGGGCCCAGCATTTT. This gives the protein CASSPWEDSSGAQHF.

For this clonotype: A much larger clone lies a single base off, so this may be a read error. The genes are TRBV10-3 and TRBJ1-5, with no clear D. This CDR3 is 13 amino acids long. V shed 5 bases and J shed 0 bases, with 5 bases lying between them. Germline CDR1 ENHRY, CDR2 SYGVKD. The CDR3 DNA reads TGTGCCATCAGTAAACATAGCAATCAGCCCCAGCATTTT. Its protein product is CAISKHSNQPQHF.